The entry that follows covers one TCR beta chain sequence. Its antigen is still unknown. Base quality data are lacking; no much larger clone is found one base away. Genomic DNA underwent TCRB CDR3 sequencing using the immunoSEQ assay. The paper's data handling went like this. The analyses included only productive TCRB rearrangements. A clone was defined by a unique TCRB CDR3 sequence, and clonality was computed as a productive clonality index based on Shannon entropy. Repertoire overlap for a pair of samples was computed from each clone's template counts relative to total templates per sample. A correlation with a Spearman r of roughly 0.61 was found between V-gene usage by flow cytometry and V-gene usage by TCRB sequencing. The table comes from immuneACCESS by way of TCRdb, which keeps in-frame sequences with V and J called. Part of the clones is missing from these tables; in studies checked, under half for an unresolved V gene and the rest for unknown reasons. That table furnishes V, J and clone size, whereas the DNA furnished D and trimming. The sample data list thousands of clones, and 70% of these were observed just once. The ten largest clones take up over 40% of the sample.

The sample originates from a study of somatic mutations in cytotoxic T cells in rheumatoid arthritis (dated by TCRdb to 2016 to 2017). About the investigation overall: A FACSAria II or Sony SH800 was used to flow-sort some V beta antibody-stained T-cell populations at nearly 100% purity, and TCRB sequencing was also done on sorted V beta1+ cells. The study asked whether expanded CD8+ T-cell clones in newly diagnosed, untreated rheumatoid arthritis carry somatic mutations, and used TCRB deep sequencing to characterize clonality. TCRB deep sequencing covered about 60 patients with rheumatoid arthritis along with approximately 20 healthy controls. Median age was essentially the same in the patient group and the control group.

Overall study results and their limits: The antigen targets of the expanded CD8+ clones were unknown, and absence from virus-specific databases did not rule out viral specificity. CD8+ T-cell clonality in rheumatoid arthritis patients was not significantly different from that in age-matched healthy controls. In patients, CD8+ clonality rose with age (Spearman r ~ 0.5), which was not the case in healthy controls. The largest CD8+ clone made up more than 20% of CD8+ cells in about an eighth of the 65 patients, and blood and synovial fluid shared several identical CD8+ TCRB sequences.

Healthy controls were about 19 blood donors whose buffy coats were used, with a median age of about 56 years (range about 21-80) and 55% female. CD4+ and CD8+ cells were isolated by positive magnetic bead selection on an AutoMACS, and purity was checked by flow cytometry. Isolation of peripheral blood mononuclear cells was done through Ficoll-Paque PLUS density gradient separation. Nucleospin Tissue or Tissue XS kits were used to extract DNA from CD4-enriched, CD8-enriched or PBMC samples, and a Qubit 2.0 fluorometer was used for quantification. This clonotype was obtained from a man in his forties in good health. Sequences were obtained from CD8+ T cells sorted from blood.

The DNA sequence reads TGTGCCAGCAGTCGGGCCGGGACAGACAACAATGAGCAGTTCTTC. It codes for CASSRAGTDNNEQFF. The receptor chain draws on TRBV28 and TRBJ2-1; 7 of the junction bases match TRBD1. From cysteine to phenylalanine, the CDR3 is 15 amino acids long. The kept DNA is CDR3 alone, 45 bases in frame from the first base. V trim: 5 bases; J trim: 5 bases; unmatched bases: 9. According to the germline V gene, CDR1 reads MDHEN and CDR2 reads SYDVKM.